These 9 T cell receptor beta chains originate from one sample sequenced in a study of cytomegalovirus exposure and HLA in healthy donors. The repertoire was sequenced with immunoSEQ multiplex PCR; TCRdb's copy has only in-frame clones and lacks some. This table has roughly 230,000 clones, around 90% appearing once. Specimen: PBMCs. The origin of the receptors is a woman aged 25 to 39 in good health and CMV-seronegative.

The chain links TRBV27 to TRBJ2-2; possibly TRBD1 for D (6 bases). Per the germline V gene, CDR1 is MNHEY and CDR2 is SMNVEV (reference sequence). V gave up 2 bases and J gave up 2 bases, with 9 bases separating them. CDR3 length: 15 amino acids. For the CDR3, the DNA is TGTGCCAGCAGTTTACAGGGGACAAACACCGGGGAGCTGTTTTTT. Its protein product is CASSLQGTNTGELFF.

The V call is TRBV9, the J call TRBJ1-3, with D tentatively TRBD1 (5 bases). Looked up from germline, CDR1 is SGDLS and CDR2 is YYNGEE. V was clipped by 0 bases and J by 4 bases, with 11 bases between them. The CDR3 totals 15 residues. The CDR3 sequence: CASSVGVAGGNTIYF. CDR3 in DNA: TGTGCCAGCAGCGTAGGAGTGGCAGGGGGAAACACCATATATTTT.

This chain connects TRBV6-1 to TRBJ2-7, with 9 positions matching TRBD1. Germline CDR1 and CDR2: MNHNS and SASEGT. The CDR3 loop spans 14 amino acids. V was pared by 9 bases and J by 1 base, with 7 bases of the junction left unmatched. The CDR3: CASNRDRESYEQYF. CDR3 nucleotides: TGTGCCAGTAATCGGGACAGGGAGTCCTACGAGCAGTACTTC.

CDR3 sequence reads: CSVPSGYSYNEQFF. As DNA, the CDR3 is TGCAGCGTCCCCTCGGGATACTCCTACAATGAGCAGTTCTTC. This rearrangement joins TRBV29-1 to TRBJ2-1; D is possibly TRBD2 (5 bases). V dropped 6 bases and J dropped 0 bases, with 12 bases sitting between them. The germline gives CDR1 SQVTM, CDR2 ANQGSEA. The CDR3 consists of 14 residues.

The chain employs TRBV9 and TRBJ2-5, with D possibly being TRBD1 or TRBD2 (5 bases each). CDR1 is SGDLS and CDR2 is YYNGEE in the germline V gene. This CDR3 has 14 amino acids. The V end lost 3 bases, the J end lost 5 bases, and 14 bases lay between the germline ends. The CDR3 is CASSAGTGGETQYF. DNA of the CDR3: TGTGCCAGCAGCGCCGGGACGGGTGGGGAGACCCAGTACTTC.

This chain joins TRBV5-1 and TRBJ2-5; D gene ambiguous. The CDR3 runs to 15 residues. V was trimmed by 4 bases and J by 2 bases, leaving 15 bases between them. The germline V gene has CDR1 SGHRS and CDR2 YFSETQ. Here the CDR3 reads CASSLPGLTQETQYF. CDR3 in DNA: TGCGCCAGCAGCCTCCCTGGTCTTACACAAGAGACCCAGTACTTC.

CDR3 amino acids: CASRSGGYNEQFF. For the CDR3, the DNA is TGTGCCAGCAGATCAGGGGGCTACAATGAGCAGTTCTTC. V and J are TRBV14 and TRBJ2-1; 7 positions match TRBD1. Germline lookup yields CDR1 SGHDN and CDR2 FVKESK. The CDR3 is 13 residues long. The ends lost 6 bases at V and 3 bases at J; junction bases unmatched: 2.

The genes are TRBV9 and TRBJ2-3; TRBD2 matches 16 bases. CDR3 length: 17 amino acids. V was clipped by 4 bases and J by 2 bases; unmatched bases: 4. CDR1 and CDR2 (germline): SGDLS, YYNGEE. CDR3 region: CASSSGLAGGNTDTQYF. CDR3 coding DNA: TGTGCCAGCAGCTCGGGACTAGCGGGAGGGAACACAGATACGCAGTATTTT.

CDR3 sequence: CASSRPGYEQYF. CDR3 sequence (DNA): TGTGCCAGCAGTCGTCCGGGGTACGAGCAGTACTTC. This chain connects TRBV27 to TRBJ2-7; weak D call: TRBD2 (5 bases). The V end was cut by 5 bases, the J end by 4 bases, with 9 bases between. CDR3 length equals 12 residues. The germline V gene has CDR1 MNHEY and CDR2 SMNVEV (reference sequence).